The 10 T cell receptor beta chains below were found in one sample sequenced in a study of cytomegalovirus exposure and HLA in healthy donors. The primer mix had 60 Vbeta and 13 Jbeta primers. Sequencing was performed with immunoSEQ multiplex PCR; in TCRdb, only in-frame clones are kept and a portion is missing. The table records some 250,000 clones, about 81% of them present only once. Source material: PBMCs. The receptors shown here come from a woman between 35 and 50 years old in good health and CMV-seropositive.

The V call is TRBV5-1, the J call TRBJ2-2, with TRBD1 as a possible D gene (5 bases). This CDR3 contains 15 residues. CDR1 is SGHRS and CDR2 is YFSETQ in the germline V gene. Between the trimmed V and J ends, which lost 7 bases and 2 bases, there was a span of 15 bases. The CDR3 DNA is TGCGCCAGCCTACTGGACACAGCTAACACCGGGGAGCTGTTTTTT. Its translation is CASLLDTANTGELFF.

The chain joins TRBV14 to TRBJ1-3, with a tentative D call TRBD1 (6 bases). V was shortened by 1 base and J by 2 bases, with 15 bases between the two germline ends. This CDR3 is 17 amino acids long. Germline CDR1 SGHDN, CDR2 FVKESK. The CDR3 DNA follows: TGTGCCAGCAGCCAAGCGTGGGGGGGCCTTGCTGGAAACACCATATATTTT. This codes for CASSQAWGGLAGNTIYF.

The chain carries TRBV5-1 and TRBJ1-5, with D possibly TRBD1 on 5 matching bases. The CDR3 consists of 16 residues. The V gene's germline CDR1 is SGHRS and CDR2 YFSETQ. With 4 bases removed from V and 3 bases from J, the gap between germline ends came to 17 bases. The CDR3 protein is CASSPGTTRYNQPQHF. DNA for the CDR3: TGCGCCAGCAGCCCTGGGACTACTAGGTACAATCAGCCCCAGCATTTT. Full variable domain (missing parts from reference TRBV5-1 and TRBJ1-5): KAGVTQTPRYLIKTRGQQVTLSCSPISGHRSVSWYQQTPGQGLQFLFEYFSETQRNKGNFPGRFSGRQFSNSRSEMNVSTLELGDSALYLCASSPGTTRYNQPQHFGDGTRLSIL.

The CDR3 DNA is TGTGCCAGCATACTCCTCACTGAAGCTTTCTTT. It yields the protein CASILLTEAFF. The genes are TRBV14 and TRBJ1-1; D call uncertain. This CDR3 comprises 11 residues. Germline CDR1 reads SGHDN; CDR2 reads FVKESK. V shed 7 bases and J shed 4 bases, with 7 bases lying between them.

The chain's CDR3 is CASSSRTSGTKYF. The DNA of the CDR3 is TGTGCCAGCAGCTCCCGGACTAGCGGGACCAAGTATTTT. The V call is TRBV7-9, the J call TRBJ2-3, with 12 bases identical to TRBD2. The V segment lost 4 bases and the J segment 13 bases; nucleotides outside the gene matches: 6. Germline-derived CDR1 and CDR2 are SEHNR and FQNEAQ (reference sequence). The CDR3 sequence is 13 residues long.

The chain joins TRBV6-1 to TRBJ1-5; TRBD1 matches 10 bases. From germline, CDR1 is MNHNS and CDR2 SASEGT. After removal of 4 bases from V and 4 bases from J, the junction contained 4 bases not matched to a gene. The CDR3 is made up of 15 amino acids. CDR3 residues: CASSADRGQNQPQHF. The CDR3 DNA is TGTGCCAGCAGTGCTGACAGGGGGCAAAATCAGCCCCAGCATTTT.

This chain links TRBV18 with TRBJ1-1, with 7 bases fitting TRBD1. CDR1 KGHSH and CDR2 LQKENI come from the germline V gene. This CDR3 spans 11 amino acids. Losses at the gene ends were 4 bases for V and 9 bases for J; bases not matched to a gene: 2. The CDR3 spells CASSLGGKAFF. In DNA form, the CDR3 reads TGTGCCAGCTCACTAGGGGGCAAAGCTTTCTTT.

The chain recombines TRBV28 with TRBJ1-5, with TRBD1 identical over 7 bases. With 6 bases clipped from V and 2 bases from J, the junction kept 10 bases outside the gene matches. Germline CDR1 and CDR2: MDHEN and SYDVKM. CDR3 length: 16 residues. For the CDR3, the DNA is TGTGCCAGCAGGATCCCTTCCGACAGGGGCAATCAGCCCCAGCATTTT. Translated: CASRIPSDRGNQPQHF.

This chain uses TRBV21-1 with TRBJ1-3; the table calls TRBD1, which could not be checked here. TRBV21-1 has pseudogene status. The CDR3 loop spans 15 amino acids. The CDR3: CASTEDRISGNTIYF. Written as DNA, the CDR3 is TGTGCCAGCACGGAGGACAGGATCTCTGGAAACACCATATATTTT.

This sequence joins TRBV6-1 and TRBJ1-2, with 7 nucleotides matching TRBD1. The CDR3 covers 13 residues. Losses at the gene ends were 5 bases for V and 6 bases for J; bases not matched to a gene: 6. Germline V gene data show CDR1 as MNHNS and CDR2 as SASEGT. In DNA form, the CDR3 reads TGTGCCAGCAGTCGACAGGGAAGAGATGGCTACACCTTC. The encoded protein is CASSRQGRDGYTF.